The T cell receptor (beta chain) under discussion was sequenced for a study of T-cell reconstitution after alpha-beta-depleted transplantation in children. The table lists this clonotype with a few counts. The CDR3 spans 16 residues. Deletions cut 5 bases from V and 0 bases from J, with 14 bases between. TCRbeta library preparation incorporated unique molecular identifiers. MiXCR, run by TCRdb on the PCR reads, gives a single entry per CDR3 protein. The table records about 980,000 distinct CDR3 sequences, about 29% of them present only once. This receptor was obtained from a boy under two years old who had a stem cell transplant for SCID, so the T cells may come from the graft donor. The gene calls are TRBV12-3 or TRBV12-4 and TRBJ1-3; the D gene is possibly TRBD1 (6 bases). Sequenced material: PBMCs, mostly from graft donor cells, taken 360 days after TCRalphabeta/CD19-depleted stem cell transplant. The CDR3 loop reads CASSPTRGFSGNTIYF. CDR3 nucleotide sequence: TGTGCCAGCAGTCCGACCAGGGGATTCTCTGGAAACACCATATATTTT.